What follows describes a single T cell receptor (beta chain). Its antigen is as yet unknown. The source of the sample is a study of long-term antiretroviral therapy in people with HIV. Study observations and caveats: An increase in diversity followed ART, yet levels stayed below transplant donor controls.

From germline, CDR1 is MNHEY and CDR2 SMNVEV (reference sequence). The CDR3 spans 13 residues. V shed 6 bases and J shed 4 bases, with 13 bases lying between them. Survey-level immunoSEQ v3.0 assays were run. Sequencing used immunoSEQ multiplex PCR; TCRdb keeps in-frame clones, though not all of them. Of 34,000 or so clones in the sample, almost 85% are singletons; the top ten hold 5.5% to 7.5%. Sequenced here: unsorted PBMCs, sampled 0.6 years after starting antiretroviral therapy. The chain carries TRBV27 and TRBJ2-7, with unresolved D. The sequence was collected from a man younger than 35 with HIV. The CDR3 reads CASSTSASYEQYF. In DNA, the CDR3 is TGTGCCAGCAGCACCTCCGCCTCTTACGAGCAGTACTTC.